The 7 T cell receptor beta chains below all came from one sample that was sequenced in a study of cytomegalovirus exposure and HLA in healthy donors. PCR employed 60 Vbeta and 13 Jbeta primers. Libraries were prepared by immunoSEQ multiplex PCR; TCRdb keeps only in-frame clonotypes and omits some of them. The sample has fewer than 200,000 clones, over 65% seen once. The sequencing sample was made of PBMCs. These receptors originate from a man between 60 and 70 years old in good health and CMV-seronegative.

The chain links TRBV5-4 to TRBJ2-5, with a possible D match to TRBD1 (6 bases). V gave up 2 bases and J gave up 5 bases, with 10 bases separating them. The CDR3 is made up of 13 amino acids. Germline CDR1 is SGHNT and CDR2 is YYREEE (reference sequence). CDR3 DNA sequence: TGTGCCAGCAGCTTTTGGGGGCGGGAGACCCAGTACTTC. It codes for CASSFWGRETQYF.

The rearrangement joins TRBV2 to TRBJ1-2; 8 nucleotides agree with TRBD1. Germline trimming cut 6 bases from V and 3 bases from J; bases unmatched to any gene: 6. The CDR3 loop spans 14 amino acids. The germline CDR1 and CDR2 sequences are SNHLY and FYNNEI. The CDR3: CASRGDRLDYGYTF. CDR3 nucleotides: TGTGCCAGCAGGGGGGACAGGCTTGACTATGGCTACACCTTC.

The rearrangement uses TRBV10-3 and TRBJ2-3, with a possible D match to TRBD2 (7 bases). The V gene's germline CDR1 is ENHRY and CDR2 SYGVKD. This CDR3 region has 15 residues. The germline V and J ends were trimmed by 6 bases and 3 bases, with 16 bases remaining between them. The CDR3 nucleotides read TGTGCCATCAGCCCGCACAGGGAGGGTACAGATACGCAGTATTTT. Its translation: CAISPHREGTDTQYF.

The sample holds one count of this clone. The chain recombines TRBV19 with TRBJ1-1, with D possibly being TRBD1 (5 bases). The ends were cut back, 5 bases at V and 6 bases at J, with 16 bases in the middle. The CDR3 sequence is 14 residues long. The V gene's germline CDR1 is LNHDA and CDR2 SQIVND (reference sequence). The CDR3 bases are TGTGCCAGTAGTTCCAGACAGTCCAGAGCTGAAGCTTTCTTT. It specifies CASSSRQSRAEAFF.

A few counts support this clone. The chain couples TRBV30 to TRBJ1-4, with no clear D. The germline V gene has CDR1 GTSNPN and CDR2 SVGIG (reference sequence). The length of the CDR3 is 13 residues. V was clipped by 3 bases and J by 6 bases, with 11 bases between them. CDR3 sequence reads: CAWRLRTDEKLFF. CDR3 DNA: TGTGCCTGGAGGTTACGGACTGATGAAAAACTGTTTTTT.

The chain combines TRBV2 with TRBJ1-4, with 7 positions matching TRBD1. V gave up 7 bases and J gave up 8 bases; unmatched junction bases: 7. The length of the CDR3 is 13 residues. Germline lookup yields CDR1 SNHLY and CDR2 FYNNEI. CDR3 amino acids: CASMTGPQEKLFF. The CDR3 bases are TGTGCCAGCATGACAGGGCCTCAGGAAAAACTGTTTTTT. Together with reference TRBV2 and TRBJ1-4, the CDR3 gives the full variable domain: EPEVTQTPSHQVTQMGQEVILRCVPISNHLYFYWYRQILGQKVEFLVSFYNNEISEKSEIFDDQFSVERPDGSNFTLKIRSTKLEDSAMYFCASMTGPQEKLFFGSGTQLSVL.

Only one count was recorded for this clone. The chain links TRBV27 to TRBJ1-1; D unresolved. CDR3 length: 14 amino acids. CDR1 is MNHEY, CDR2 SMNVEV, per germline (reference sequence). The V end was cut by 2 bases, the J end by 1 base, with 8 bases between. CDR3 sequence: CASSLRQSNTEAFF. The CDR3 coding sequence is TGTGCCAGCAGTTTACGACAATCGAACACTGAAGCTTTCTTT.